The 6 T cell receptor beta chains below come from one sample, sequenced in a study of post-analysis software for immune sequencing data. Whole-study results and caveats: Controls had lower frequencies than patients of about 5 TRBV segments, which included TRBV5-6, TRBV5-1 and TRBV20-1.

Included in the TCR beta cDNA libraries were unique molecular identifiers. Using its own MiXCR run on the PCR reads, TCRdb lists one record per CDR3 protein. The data contain more than 450,000 distinct CDR3 sequences, around a third of them singletons. The antigens for these receptors are not known. The sample comprised blood. These receptors were taken from a girl aged 2-17 years with multiple sclerosis.

The count of this clonotype is one. The rearrangement joins TRBV12-3 or TRBV12-4 to TRBJ2-1, with 8 bases aligning to TRBD1. This CDR3 region has 19 residues. V shed 6 bases and J 1 base; nucleotides not matched to a gene: 17. CDR3 in DNA: TGTGCCAGCAGACTGGGCATCAGGGGGCGGGTAAAATCCTACAATGAGCAGTTCTTC. Translating gives CASRLGIRGRVKSYNEQFF.

Only a few counts were recorded for this clonotype. The V call is TRBV5-6, the J call TRBJ1-1; TRBD1 is a possible D gene (5 bases). The germline CDR1 and CDR2 sequences are SGHDT and YYEEEE. This CDR3 spans 14 amino acids. V lost 5 bases, J lost 8 bases, and 19 bases lay in between. CDR3 in amino acids: CASSYTAGTQEAFF. The CDR3 DNA is TGTGCCAGCAGTTACACAGCGGGGACGCAAGAAGCTTTCTTT.

This clonotype was seen more than once but under ten times. This chain uses TRBV9 with TRBJ1-6, with D uncertain. CDR1 SGDLS and CDR2 YYNGEE come from the germline V gene. V lost 0 bases and J 10 bases, leaving 17 bases between the germline ends. The CDR3 runs 16 residues. The CDR3 sequence is CASSVDPDPLGSPLHF. The CDR3 DNA sequence: TGTGCCAGCAGCGTAGATCCCGACCCGCTTGGGTCACCCCTCCACTTT. Supplemented by reference TRBV9 and TRBJ1-6, the full variable domain reads DSGVTQTPKHLITATGQRVTLRCSPRSGDLSVYWYQQSLDQGLQFLIQYYNGEERAKGNILERFSAQQFPDLHSELNLSSLELGDSALYFCASSVDPDPLGSPLHFGNGTRLTVT.

The chain is built from TRBV6-5 and TRBJ2-7, with 7 bases that match TRBD2. V was clipped by 5 bases and J by 1 base; unmatched bases: 11. Germline V gene lookup returns CDR1 MNHEY and CDR2 SVGAGI. The CDR3 loop spans 16 amino acids. CDR3: CASSRLALHSSYEQYF. CDR3 DNA sequence: TGTGCCAGCAGTCGACTAGCACTACACTCATCCTACGAGCAGTACTTC.

This clonotype was seen only a few times. The V call is TRBV6-5, the J call TRBJ2-2; no clear D gene. The length of the CDR3 is 14 residues. Trimming took off 6 bases at V and 6 bases at J, with 14 bases between the two ends. The germline V gene has CDR1 MNHEY and CDR2 SVGAGI. The CDR3, as DNA: TGTGCCAGCAGCCCGAGGATTAAGGCCGGGGAGCTGTTTTTT. Its translation is CASSPRIKAGELFF.

This clonotype was detected many times. The rearrangement uses TRBV11-2 and TRBJ2-3; unclear D gene. Trimming removed 2 bases from V and 6 bases from J, with 6 bases in between. This CDR3 has 12 amino acids. Germline values: CDR1 SGHAT, CDR2 FQNNGV. The CDR3 bases are TGTGCCAGCAGCTTAAATATGGATACGCAGTATTTT. Protein: CASSLNMDTQYF.